This T cell receptor beta chain was sequenced during a study of T cells in Graves' hyperthyroidism and ophthalmopathy. Using RNA transcripts as the source, TCR beta CDR3 regions were amplified. First-round RT-PCR of the TCR CDR3 relied on the HTBI primer set. TCRdb processed the multiplex PCR reads anew with MiXCR; each CDR3 protein has one entry. This sample has approximately 250,000 distinct CDR3 sequences, with approximately 23% found just once. This clonotype was observed many times. Sequenced material: blood. This TCR was sampled from a woman aged 40 to 50 with Graves' ophthalmopathy.

In nucleotides, the CDR3 is TGTGCCAGCAGTTTATCGGGACAGGGCCATCAGCCCCAGCATTTT. Translated: CASSLSGQGHQPQHF. V usage is TRBV27 and J usage is TRBJ1-5, with 9 positions matching TRBD1. The ends lost 0 bases at V and 5 bases at J; junction bases unmatched: 2. This CDR3 region has 15 residues. From germline, CDR1 is MNHEY and CDR2 SMNVEV (reference sequence).